This T cell receptor (beta chain) was sequenced during a study of graft-versus-host responses after intestinal transplantation. The overall study: Among the recipients, transplants were multivisceral, liver-intestinal, or isolated intestinal. Following induction with anti-thymocyte globulin, all recipients were given tacrolimus and steroids for about 3 years. The study's findings and limits: GvH clones turned up in recipient marrow; some had shown up first in ileum or blood.

In its sample, this clone was seen once. Its antigen is not identified. Using immunoSEQ multiplex PCR, the repertoire was profiled, and TCRdb retains in-frame clones only, with some absent. The top ten clones hold 9.5% to 15% of a sample with approximately 8,200 clones, approximately 72% of them seen once. Grafts had their tissue processed, releasing intraepithelial and lamina propria lymphocytes. J lost 5 bases, V lost 2 bases, and 1 base had no gene match. The CDR3 is 13 residues long. Germline CDR1 is SGHRS and CDR2 is YFSETQ. The rearrangement joins TRBV5-1 to TRBJ1-5, with 7 bases identical to TRBD1. The TCR comes from a human patient who received an intestinal transplant, so some T cells may come from the graft donor. The material sequenced was ileum tissue, taken approximately 230 days after intestinal transplant. This CDR3 is CASSFTGDQPQHF. The CDR3 region has the DNA TGCGCCAGCAGCTTCACAGGGGATCAGCCCCAGCATTTT.